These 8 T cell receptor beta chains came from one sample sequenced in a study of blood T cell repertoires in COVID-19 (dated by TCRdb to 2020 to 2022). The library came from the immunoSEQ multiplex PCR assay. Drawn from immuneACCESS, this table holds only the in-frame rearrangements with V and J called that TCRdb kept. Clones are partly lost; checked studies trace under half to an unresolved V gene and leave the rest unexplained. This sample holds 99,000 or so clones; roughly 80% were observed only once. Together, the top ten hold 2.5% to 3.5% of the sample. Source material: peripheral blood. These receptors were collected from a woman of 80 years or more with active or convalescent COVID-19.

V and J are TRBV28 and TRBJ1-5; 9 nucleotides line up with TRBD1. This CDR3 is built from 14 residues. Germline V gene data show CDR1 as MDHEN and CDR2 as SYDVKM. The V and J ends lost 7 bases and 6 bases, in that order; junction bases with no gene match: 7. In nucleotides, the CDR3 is TGTGCCAGCACGGGACAGGGTAACGGTCAGCCCCAGCATTTT. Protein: CASTGQGNGQPQHF.

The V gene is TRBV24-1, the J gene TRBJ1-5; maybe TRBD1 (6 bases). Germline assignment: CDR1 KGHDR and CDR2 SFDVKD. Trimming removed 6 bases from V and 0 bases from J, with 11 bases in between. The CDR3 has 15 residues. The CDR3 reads CATSPGQSSNQPQHF. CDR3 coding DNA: TGTGCCACCAGTCCCGGACAGTCTAGCAATCAGCCCCAGCATTTT.

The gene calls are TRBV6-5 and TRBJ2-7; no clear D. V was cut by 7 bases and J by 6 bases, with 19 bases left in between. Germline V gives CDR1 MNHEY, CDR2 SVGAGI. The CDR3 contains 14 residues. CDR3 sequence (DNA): TGTGCCAGCATTCTAAGCTTAACTCTCCGCGAGCAGTACTTC. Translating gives CASILSLTLREQYF.

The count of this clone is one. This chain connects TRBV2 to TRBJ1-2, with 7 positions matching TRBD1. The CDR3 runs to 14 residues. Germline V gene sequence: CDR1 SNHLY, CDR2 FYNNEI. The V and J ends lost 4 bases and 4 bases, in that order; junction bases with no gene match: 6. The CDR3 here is CASSVQGLGYGYTF. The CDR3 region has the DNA TGTGCCAGCAGTGTACAGGGGCTCGGCTATGGCTACACCTTC.

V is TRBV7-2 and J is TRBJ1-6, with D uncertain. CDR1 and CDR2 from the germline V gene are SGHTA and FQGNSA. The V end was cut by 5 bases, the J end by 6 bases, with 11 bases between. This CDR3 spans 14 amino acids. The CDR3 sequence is CASSGGLTNSPLHF. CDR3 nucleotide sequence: TGTGCCAGCAGCGGAGGACTGACTAATTCACCCCTCCACTTT.

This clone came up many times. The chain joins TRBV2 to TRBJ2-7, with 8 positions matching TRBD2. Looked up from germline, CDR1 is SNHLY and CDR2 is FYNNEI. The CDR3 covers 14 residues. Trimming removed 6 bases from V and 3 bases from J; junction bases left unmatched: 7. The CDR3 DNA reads TGTGCCAGCAGAGCTACTAGCGGTTACTACGAGCAGTACTTC. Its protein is CASRATSGYYEQYF. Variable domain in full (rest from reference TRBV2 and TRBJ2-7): EPEVTQTPSHQVTQMGQEVILRCVPISNHLYFYWYRQILGQKVEFLVSFYNNEISEKSEIFDDQFSVERPDGSNFTLKIRSTKLEDSAMYFCASRATSGYYEQYFGPGTRLTVT.

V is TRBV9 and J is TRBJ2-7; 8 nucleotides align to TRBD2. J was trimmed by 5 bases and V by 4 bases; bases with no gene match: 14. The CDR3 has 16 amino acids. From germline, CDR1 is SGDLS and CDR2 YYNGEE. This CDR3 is CASSPQGASGWHEQYF. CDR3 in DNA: TGTGCCAGCAGCCCTCAAGGGGCTAGCGGGTGGCACGAGCAGTACTTC.

The CDR3 region has the DNA TGTGCCGTATCGGGACGGGACGAGCGGGGGAAGCAGTTCTTC. This codes for CAVSGRDERGKQFF. This chain connects TRBV28 to TRBJ2-1; TRBD2 aligns across 8 bases. J gave up 11 bases and V 11 bases, and 17 bases lay outside the gene matches. Germline lookup yields CDR1 MDHEN and CDR2 SYDVKM. The CDR3 spans 14 residues. The full variable domain, in which reference TRBV28 and TRBJ2-1 provide the parts outside the CDR3, is DVKVTQSSRYLVKRTGEKVFLECVQDMDHENMFWYRQDPGLGLRLIYFSYDVKMKEKGDIPEGYSVSREKKERFSLILESASTNQTSMYLCAVSGRDERGKQFFGPGTRLTVL.